The 20 T cell receptor beta chains below were found in one sample sequenced in a study of CD8 T cells in Susac syndrome. The RNA, roughly 0.45 to 1 ug, was put through reverse transcription using random hexamers. TCRdb re-analysed the immunoSEQ multiplex PCR reads in MiXCR, keeping a single row per CDR3 protein. The repertoire includes over 130,000 distinct CDR3 sequences, about 95% of them detected once, and roughly 0.14% sits in the top ten. What was sequenced was CD4+ T cells from PBMCs. The receptors were gathered from a human donor with Susac syndrome.

The CDR3 protein is CSVERQGLAGELFF. The DNA for the CDR3 is TGCAGCGTTGAGAGACAGGGCCTTGCCGGGGAGCTGTTTTTT. J is TRBJ2-2 and V is TRBV29-1, with 7 bases fitting TRBD1. The CDR3 covers 14 residues. The ends lost 3 bases at V and 6 bases at J; junction bases unmatched: 7. Per the germline V gene, CDR1 is SQVTM and CDR2 is ANQGSEA.

V and J are TRBV19 and TRBJ2-2; D is ambiguous. This CDR3 contains 12 residues. V lost 3 bases and J lost 6, with 5 bases in between. CDR1 is LNHDA, CDR2 SQIVND, per germline (reference sequence). CDR3 amino acids: CASSIRSGELFF. CDR3 coding DNA: TGTGCCAGTAGTATTCGATCCGGGGAGCTGTTTTTT.

V gene TRBV12-3 or TRBV12-4 combines with J gene TRBJ2-6; 10 nucleotides match TRBD1. After removal of 4 bases from V and 2 bases from J, the junction contained 11 bases not matched to a gene. The CDR3 consists of 19 residues. In DNA, the CDR3 is TGTGCCAGCAGTTCGAACGCGGGACAGGGGAGAGCTGGGGCCAACGTCCTGACTTTC. This codes for CASSSNAGQGRAGANVLTF.

The chain employs TRBV29-1 and TRBJ2-1; tentative D call: TRBD2 (5 bases). The CDR3 contains 13 residues. The V end lost 6 bases, the J end lost 7 bases, and 16 bases lay between the germline ends. Germline V gives CDR1 SQVTM, CDR2 ANQGSEA. The CDR3 region has the DNA TGCAGCGTGGACCCTCGGACGGGGAATGAGCAGTTCTTC. It translates to CSVDPRTGNEQFF.

The genes are TRBV3-1 and TRBJ2-7; 9 nucleotides agree with TRBD1. Germline V gene sequence: CDR1 LGHDT, CDR2 YNNKEL (reference sequence). CDR3 size: 14 residues. With V trimmed by 5 bases and J by 2 bases, 4 bases remained unmatched. CDR3 nucleotide sequence: TGTGCCAGCAGCTTACAGGGGGCTCCCTACGAGCAGTACTTC. Amino acids: CASSLQGAPYEQYF.

The rearrangement joins TRBV20-1 to TRBJ1-2; D unclear. Germline CDR1 reads DFQATT; CDR2 reads SNEGSKA (reference sequence). The V and J ends lost 3 bases and 4 bases respectively, with 6 bases between them. This CDR3 has 11 residues. CDR3 in amino acids: CSARNTYGYTF. Written as DNA, the CDR3 is TGCAGTGCTAGGAACACCTATGGCTACACCTTC.

The chain combines TRBV12-3 or TRBV12-4 with TRBJ2-6, with a weak D call TRBD1 (6 bases). The CDR3 spans 14 residues. Trimming pared 4 bases from V and 3 bases from J, leaving 7 bases between. The CDR3 region is CASSYRDGANVLTF. CDR3 nucleotides: TGTGCCAGCAGTTACAGGGATGGGGCCAACGTCCTGACTTTC.

The J gene is TRBJ1-1, the V gene TRBV3-1, with D tentatively TRBD1 (5 bases). V was clipped by 5 bases and J by 1 base, with 11 bases between them. Germline CDR1 LGHDT, CDR2 YNNKEL (reference sequence). This CDR3 has 14 amino acids. CDR3 coding DNA: TGTGCCAGCAGCTACGGACATAGGAACACTGAAGCTTTCTTT. Its protein is CASSYGHRNTEAFF.

This clonotype was detected once. This chain uses TRBV20-1 with TRBJ2-5; TRBD2 might be the D (6 bases). Germline-derived CDR1 and CDR2 are DFQATT and SNEGSKA (reference sequence). This CDR3 contains 15 residues. V dropped 5 bases and J dropped 0 bases, with 16 bases sitting between them. CDR3 sequence reads: CSAGRDFRNQETQYF. The CDR3, as DNA: TGCAGTGCTGGCCGGGACTTCCGTAACCAAGAGACCCAGTACTTC.

The chain has TRBV5-1 and TRBJ1-5; tentative D call: TRBD1 (5 bases). V lost 0 bases, J lost 3 bases, and 10 bases lay in between. CDR1 is SGHRS, CDR2 YFSETQ, per germline. The CDR3 has 15 residues. CDR3: CASSLVSGTNQPQHF. In DNA, the CDR3 is TGCGCCAGCAGCTTGGTGTCCGGGACCAATCAGCCCCAGCATTTT.

V and J are TRBV7-3 and TRBJ2-2, with D hard to call. CDR1 and CDR2 from the germline V gene are SGHTA and FQGTGA. V was trimmed by 0 bases and J by 4 bases, leaving 6 bases between them. The CDR3 is 14 amino acids. Written as DNA, the CDR3 is TGTGCCAGCAGCTTAACGGTGGGCACCGGGGAGCTGTTTTTT. This sequence encodes CASSLTVGTGELFF.

The gene calls are TRBV28 and TRBJ2-6, with unresolved D. The CDR3 runs 14 residues. V was clipped by 8 bases and J by 2 bases, with 10 bases between them. CDR1 is MDHEN, CDR2 SYDVKM, per germline. The CDR3 nucleotides are TGTGCCAGCTCCACGGCGACTGGGGCCAACGTCCTGACTTTC. Its protein product is CASSTATGANVLTF.

The chain uses TRBV6-4 and TRBJ2-3, with 8 bases identical to TRBD2. CDR1 and CDR2 (germline): MRHNA, SNTAGT. The J segment lost 0 bases and the V segment lost 4 bases, leaving 6 bases of the junction unmatched. CDR3 length: 16 residues. CDR3 bases: TGTGCCAGCAGTGCCACAAGCGGGAGTAGCACAGATACGCAGTATTTT. This translates into CASSATSGSSTDTQYF.

V and J are TRBV12-5 and TRBJ2-5; no clear D gene. V shed 5 bases and J shed 1 base, with 14 bases lying between them. From germline, CDR1 is LGHNT and CDR2 FRNRAP. The CDR3 sequence is 15 residues long. CDR3 sequence (DNA): TGTGCTAGTGGTGAAGTTGGACGGTCCCAAGAGACCCAGTACTTC. Translation: CASGEVGRSQETQYF.

The J gene is TRBJ2-2, the V gene TRBV7-8; weak D call: TRBD2 (5 bases). V dropped 1 base and J dropped 7 bases, with 16 bases sitting between them. The CDR3 is made up of 16 amino acids. CDR1 SGHVS and CDR2 FQNEAQ come from the germline V gene. The CDR3 DNA reads TGTGCCAGCAGCTTAGGGCGGGCCAAGAATATCGGGGAGCTGTTTTTT. It translates to CASSLGRAKNIGELFF.

V gene TRBV7-9 combines with J gene TRBJ2-7, with D uncertain. CDR1 and CDR2 (germline): SEHNR, FQNEAQ (reference sequence). The length of the CDR3 is 13 residues. Between the trimmed V and J ends, which lost 9 bases and 0 bases, there was a span of 12 bases. CDR3 in DNA: TGTGCCAGTGATGACTCGAACTCCTACGAGCAGTACTTC. This encodes CASDDSNSYEQYF.

The CDR3 nucleotides are TGCAGTGGCAGACCCCTAGATCGTGGTGAGCAGTTCTTC. The encoded protein is CSGRPLDRGEQFF. The V gene is TRBV20-1, the J gene TRBJ2-1; D remains ambiguous. Germline V gives CDR1 DFQATT, CDR2 SNEGSKA (reference sequence). The CDR3 sequence is 13 residues long. The V end lost 7 bases, the J end lost 9 bases, and 19 bases lay between the germline ends.

The rearrangement links TRBV15 to TRBJ2-3; 12 nucleotides agree with TRBD2. The J segment lost 5 bases and the V segment lost 5 bases, leaving 11 bases of the junction unmatched. The germline V gene has CDR1 LNHNV and CDR2 YYDKDF (reference sequence). The CDR3 runs 17 residues. This CDR3 reads CATSQRRLAGALDTQYF. Written as DNA, the CDR3 is TGTGCCACCAGCCAGAGGCGACTAGCGGGGGCTTTAGATACGCAGTATTTT.

The chain employs TRBV9 and TRBJ2-7, with D maybe TRBD2 (5 bases). In germline, CDR1 is SGDLS, CDR2 YYNGEE. The CDR3 covers 15 residues. Trimming took 1 base from V and 1 from J, leaving 12 bases between them. The CDR3 DNA follows: TGTGCCAGCAGCGTATCGACGGGGTCTTCCTACGAGCAGTACTTC. Protein: CASSVSTGSSYEQYF.

In its sample, this clonotype was seen once. As DNA, the CDR3 is TGCAGTGCTAGACAGGGTGTACAGCCCCAGCATTTT. Translation: CSARQGVQPQHF. This chain joins TRBV20-1 and TRBJ1-5, with D possibly matching TRBD1 (5 bases). Germline V lookup: CDR1 DFQATT, CDR2 SNEGSKA (reference sequence). Trimming left V 2 bases short and J 7 bases short, with 9 bases between. CDR3 size: 12 residues.